At least ten counts were recorded for the clone carrying this T cell receptor (beta chain). TCRdb fed the multiplex PCR reads into MiXCR, producing one record per CDR3 protein. The repertoire has approximately 200,000 distinct CDR3 sequences, roughly 31% of them found once; the top ten carry over 4%. Samples came from axillary lymph nodes draining the breast cancer. The data derive from a study of breast tumors, draining lymph nodes, adjacent tissues. Germline V CDR1 and CDR2: SGHVS, FQNEAQ. The V end was cut by 1 base, the J end by 4 bases, with 5 bases between. CDR3 length equals 13 residues. The TCR was taken from a female donor with breast cancer. Some clones in this sample may be carry-over from other donors' samples. The chain joins TRBV7-8 to TRBJ2-1; D remains ambiguous. Specimen: axillary lymph node tissue. The CDR3: CASSLGWYNEQFF. The CDR3 region has the DNA TGTGCCAGCAGCTTAGGGTGGTACAATGAGCAGTTCTTC.